This is a list of T cell receptor beta chains from one sample in a study of vaccination effects on CD4 cells after COVID-19. The repertoire was sequenced with immunoSEQ multiplex PCR; TCRdb's copy has only in-frame clones and lacks some. The sample lists roughly 51,000 clones; 74% were seen once. No antigen has been identified for these receptors. This specimen was CD4+ T cells from PBMCs cultured without peptide, taken after COVID-19 vaccination. The receptors come from a human donor who had a prior SARS-CoV-2 infection. Each CDR3 is given with its conserved first and last residue. The D gene is left open where the match is weak. Only some rows state a clone size, as once, few, many or a class for expanded clones.

d_gene	abundance	v_gene	j_gene	CDR3nt	CDR3aa
NA	NA	TRBV5-4	TRBJ2-3	TGTGCCAGCAGCTTGACGAGGGAACGCACAGATACGCAGTATTTT	CASSLTRERTDTQYF
TRBD1	NA	TRBV27	TRBJ2-7	TGTGCCAGCAGTTTACGGACAGGCTTCGACGAGCAGTACTTC	CASSLRTGFDEQYF
TRBD1	NA	TRBV25-1	TRBJ2-1	TGTGCCAGCAGTTCCAAACGAGGGGGACAGGGAATCAATGAGCAGTTCTTC	CASSSKRGGQGINEQFF
NA	NA	TRBV2	TRBJ1-1	TGTGCCAGCAGTGAGGGGGCCACTGAAGCTTTCTTT	CASSEGATEAFF
NA	NA	TRBV5-1	TRBJ2-7	TGCGCCAGCAGCGAGGGGAGCTCCTACGAGCAGTACTTC	CASSEGSSYEQYF
NA	NA	TRBV7-3	TRBJ2-7	TGTGCCAGCAGCTTCGGCAGGACGTACGAGCAGTACTTC	CASSFGRTYEQYF
TRBD1	NA	TRBV6-1	TRBJ1-1	TGTGCCAGCAGTGGTTGGACAGGGGGCGCGGAGACTGAAGCTTTCTTT	CASSGWTGGAETEAFF
TRBD2	NA	TRBV4-2	TRBJ2-3	TGTGCCAGCAGCCAAGTTGCGGGAGATAACACAGATACGCAGTATTTT	CASSQVAGDNTDTQYF
NA	NA	TRBV6-5	TRBJ1-1	TGTGCCAGCAGTTACTCAAGAAAGGGGCTCACTGAAGCTTTCTTT	CASSYSRKGLTEAFF
NA	NA	TRBV7-3	TRBJ2-3	TGTGCCAGCAGCCCAGGACTACAATCAGATACGCAGTATTTT	CASSPGLQSDTQYF
TRBD1	NA	TRBV2	TRBJ2-7	TGTGCCACCAGGGACAGGTTTAGCTCCTACGAGCAGTACTTC	CATRDRFSSYEQYF
NA	once	TRBV20-1	TRBJ2-3	TGCAGTGCTCCCGCCGTGGTTGCGCAGTATTTT	CSAPAVVAQYF
NA	NA	TRBV3-1/TRBV3-2	TRBJ2-2	TGTGCCAGCAGCCAAGACTTTGGATATGGGGAGCTGTTTTTT	CASSQDFGYGELFF